This TCR beta chain was documented in a study of HIV-infected patients and healthy controls (dated by TCRdb to about 2014). This clonotype was picked up a small number of times. Its antigen is still unknown. No base quality values were provided; no much bigger clone lies one nucleotide off. Libraries were constructed by 5' RACE. Sequencing was carried out with an Illumina MiSeq. TCRdb reran the public reads through fastp at Q25 and MiXCR, keeping productive beta chains. CDR3 protein sequences are deduplicated, and each keeps its most common genes and DNA. Counted in this sample were about 64,000 distinct CDR3 sequences; about 19% of them appeared once. In total, the top ten clones hold about 1.5% of the sample. CDR1 and CDR2 are drawn from the germline V gene: KGHSH, LQKENI. The CDR3 starts with the cysteine, ends with the phenylalanine, and has 15 residues. The read is trimmed to its CDR3 DNA, 45 bases read in frame from base 1. V is trimmed back by 6 bases and J by 2 bases, and the junction contains 9 bases that no gene match accounts for.

The sequence links TRBV18 to TRBJ2-7; 8 bases in the junction line up with TRBD2. The sequence derives from a human donor in good health. The sequenced sample was CD4+ T cells from blood. The CDR3 sequence is CASSATSGLTYEQYF. The DNA sequence is as follows: TGTGCCAGCTCGGCCACTAGCGGTCTCACCTACGAGCAGTACTTC.